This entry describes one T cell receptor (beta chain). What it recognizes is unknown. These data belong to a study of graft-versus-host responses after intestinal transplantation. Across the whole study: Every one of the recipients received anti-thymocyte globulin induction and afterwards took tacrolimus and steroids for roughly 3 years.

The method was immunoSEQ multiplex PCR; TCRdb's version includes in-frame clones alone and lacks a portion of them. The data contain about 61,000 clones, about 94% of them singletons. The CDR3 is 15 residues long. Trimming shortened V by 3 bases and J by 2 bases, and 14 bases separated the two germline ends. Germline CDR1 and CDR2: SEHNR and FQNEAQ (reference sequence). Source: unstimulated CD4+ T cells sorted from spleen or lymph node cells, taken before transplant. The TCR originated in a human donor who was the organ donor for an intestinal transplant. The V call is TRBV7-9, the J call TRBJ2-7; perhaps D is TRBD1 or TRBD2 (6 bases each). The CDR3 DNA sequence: TGTGCCAGCAGCTTGGGGGGCGCTTATGCCTACGAGCAGTACTTC. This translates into CASSLGGAYAYEQYF.